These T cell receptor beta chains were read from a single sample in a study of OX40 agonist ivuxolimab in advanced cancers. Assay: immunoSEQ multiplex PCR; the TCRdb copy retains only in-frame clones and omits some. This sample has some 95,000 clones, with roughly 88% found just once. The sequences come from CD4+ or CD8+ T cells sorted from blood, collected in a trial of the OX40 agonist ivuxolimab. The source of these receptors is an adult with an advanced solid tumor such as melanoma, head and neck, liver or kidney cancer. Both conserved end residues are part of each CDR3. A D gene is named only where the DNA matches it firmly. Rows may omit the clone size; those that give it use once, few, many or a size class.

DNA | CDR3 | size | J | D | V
TGTGCCAGACGGGGAGGCTCCACTATTTCTGGAAACACCATATATTTT | CARRGGSTISGNTIYF | . | TRBJ1-3 | . | TRBV2
TGTGCCAGCACCACCACGTCCTACGAGCAGTACTTC | CASTTTSYEQYF | . | TRBJ2-7 | . | TRBV28
TGTGCCATCAGTACCGGACGGAACCAAGAGACCCAGTACTTC | CAISTGRNQETQYF | . | TRBJ2-5 | . | TRBV10-3
TGCGCCACCCGGCGGGGGTTGGCGAACACCGGGGAGCTGTTTTTT | CATRRGLANTGELFF | once | TRBJ2-2 | TRBD2 | TRBV5-1
TGTGCCAGTAGTATAGGGGGACGGACCGGGGAGCTGTTTTTT | CASSIGGRTGELFF | . | TRBJ2-2 | . | TRBV19
TGTGCCAGCAGCTCCTCCGGGCCCACCTACGAGCAGTACTTC | CASSSSGPTYEQYF | . | TRBJ2-7 | . | TRBV7-9
TGTGCCAGCACTAATGGGAGGGCCCGTTTTAATGAGCAGTTCTTC | CASTNGRARFNEQFF | . | TRBJ2-1 | TRBD2 | TRBV2
TGTGCCAGCGGCCCCCGGGGGACTAGCACAGATACGCAGTATTTT | CASGPRGTSTDTQYF | once | TRBJ2-3 | . | TRBV7-9
TGTGCCAGCAGCTTAGAGGGCGTTAGCAATCAGCCCCAGCATTTT | CASSLEGVSNQPQHF | . | TRBJ1-5 | . | TRBV7-9
TGCGCCAGCAGCTTTAGGGGGCCGCTTGGGACCCAGTACTTC | CASSFRGPLGTQYF | . | TRBJ2-5 | TRBD1 | TRBV4-1
TGTGCCAGCAGCTTGGGGGAGTACAATGAGCAGTTCTTC | CASSLGEYNEQFF | . | TRBJ2-1 | . | TRBV5-5
TGTGCCAGCAGCGTCGGACAGGGCACAGATACGCAGTATTTT | CASSVGQGTDTQYF | . | TRBJ2-3 | TRBD1 | TRBV5-4
TGTGCCAGCAGAACGGACAGGGTAAGGGTTGCTTTCTTT | CASRTDRVRVAFF | . | TRBJ1-1 | TRBD1 | TRBV6-5
TGTGCCCCCGAGCGGGAGAGAGACGAGCAGTACTTC | CAPERERDEQYF | once | TRBJ2-7 | TRBD2 | TRBV10-3
TGTGCCAGCAGCTTCGGCAGCTACTACAATGAGCAGTTCTTC | CASSFGSYYNEQFF | . | TRBJ2-1 | . | TRBV11-3
TGTGCCAGCAGCTTAGCTCGGGACCCTCCGGTATGGAACGAGCAGTACTTC | CASSLARDPPVWNEQYF | once | TRBJ2-7 | . | TRBV7-2
TGCGCCAGCAGCCGTGGAATACAGGGGATTTACGAGCAGTACTTC | CASSRGIQGIYEQYF | . | TRBJ2-7 | TRBD1 | TRBV5-1
TGCAGCATTTCCCAGGGGGCGAGGCAGTTCTTC | CSISQGARQFF | . | TRBJ2-1 | TRBD1 | TRBV29-1
TGTGCCAGCAGTGAAGCGCTCGGGCTAGAAGGGGACACCGGGGAGCTGTTTTTT | CASSEALGLEGDTGELFF | . | TRBJ2-2 | . | TRBV2
TGCGCCAGCAGCTCGACGGGGGCAGGAAACACCATATATTTT | CASSSTGAGNTIYF | few | TRBJ1-3 | . | TRBV5-1
TGTGCCAGTACCCCGGGACAGTATTACAATGAGCAGTTCTTC | CASTPGQYYNEQFF | . | TRBJ2-1 | TRBD1 | TRBV19
TGTGCCAGCAGCTTGGGACAGGCATTCGAAAAAGCTTTCTTT | CASSLGQAFEKAFF | . | TRBJ1-1 | . | TRBV5-5
TGCGCCAGCAGCCCGGACAGGGGGCTCGATGAGCAGTTCTTC | CASSPDRGLDEQFF | . | TRBJ2-1 | TRBD1 | TRBV5-1
TGTGCCAGCAGCTTACGCGGGACTAGCGGCGAGCAGTACTTC | CASSLRGTSGEQYF | . | TRBJ2-7 | TRBD2 | TRBV7-9
TGTGCCAGCTCACGAGACTACCAGGGGGAGACCCAGTACTTC | CASSRDYQGETQYF | once | TRBJ2-5 | . | TRBV18
TGTGCCAGCAGTGTGGGACAGAAAGTAGCGGGAGGGTCCTACAATGAGCAGTTCTTC | CASSVGQKVAGGSYNEQFF | few | TRBJ2-1 | TRBD2 | TRBV9
TGCGCCAGCAGCCAAGATCTTAGGGTGCGGCCAGAAAAACTGTTTTTT | CASSQDLRVRPEKLFF | . | TRBJ1-4 | . | TRBV4-3
TGCAGCCCCTGGGTGGGCAACTACAATGAGCAGTTCTTC | CSPWVGNYNEQFF | . | TRBJ2-1 | . | TRBV29-1
TGCAGTGCTAGTATCCCAATGATGCAGTACTTC | CSASIPMMQYF | . | TRBJ2-7 | . | TRBV20-1
TGTGCCAGCAGCGGAGACAGGTCCGGAAACACCATATATTTT | CASSGDRSGNTIYF | . | TRBJ1-3 | . | TRBV5-4
TGCGCCAGCAGCCACGGACAGGGGGCCGCTGAAGCTTTCTTT | CASSHGQGAAEAFF | . | TRBJ1-1 | TRBD1 | TRBV4-3
TGTGCCACCAGCAGAGGTAGAGGGGACGGTGAAAAACTGTTTTTT | CATSRGRGDGEKLFF | . | TRBJ1-4 | . | TRBV15
TGTGCCATTTCGGGTGAGCAGTTCTTC | CAISGEQFF | . | TRBJ2-1 | . | TRBV6-5
TGTGCCAGCAGCTTAGCCGGTGAGGACACCATATATTTT | CASSLAGEDTIYF | . | TRBJ1-3 | . | TRBV11-3
TGTGCCAGTAGTAACCCCCTAGCGGGAGGGCCCTACAATGAGCAGTTCTTC | CASSNPLAGGPYNEQFF | . | TRBJ2-1 | TRBD2 | TRBV19
TGTGCCAGCAGCTTTGTAGGGGGCTTTCAGCCCCAGCATTTT | CASSFVGGFQPQHF | . | TRBJ1-5 | TRBD1 | TRBV7-2
TGTGCCAGCAGTGATTTGGGGGGACCGGGCAATGAGCAGTTCTTC | CASSDLGGPGNEQFF | . | TRBJ2-1 | . | TRBV25-1
TGTGCCAGCAGCGTCGGGACTAGCGGCACAGATACGCAGTATTTT | CASSVGTSGTDTQYF | few | TRBJ2-3 | TRBD2 | TRBV9
TGTGCCAGCAGCTCTCGGAATATAGCCGGGGAGCTGTTTTTT | CASSSRNIAGELFF | once | TRBJ2-2 | . | TRBV9
TGTGCCAGCAGCTTGGGACAGGGAGAAGAGACCCAGTACTTC | CASSLGQGEETQYF | . | TRBJ2-5 | TRBD1 | TRBV7-9
TGTGCCAGCAGGAGGACTAACTATGGCTACACCTTC | CASRRTNYGYTF | . | TRBJ1-2 | . | TRBV6-6
TGTGCCAGCAGCAGGACGAGGCAACAGAACACCGGGGAGCTGTTTTTT | CASSRTRQQNTGELFF | . | TRBJ2-2 | . | TRBV16
TGTGCCAGCAGCTTACACCCGGGGCTTAACACTGAAGCTTTCTTT | CASSLHPGLNTEAFF | . | TRBJ1-1 | . | TRBV11-2
TGTGCCAGCAGTTACTCCGCGGCCTCGGAGACCCAGTACTTC | CASSYSAASETQYF | . | TRBJ2-5 | . | TRBV6-5
TGTGCCAGCAGCCCCGCAGGGGGCTTTCTCTCCTACGAGCAGTACTTC | CASSPAGGFLSYEQYF | . | TRBJ2-7 | TRBD1 | TRBV14
TGTGCCAGCAGCGGGACAGACAACACAGATACGCAGTATTTT | CASSGTDNTDTQYF | . | TRBJ2-3 | . | TRBV9
TGCAGCGTTGAAATTAGGACAGCGGTTCGTGGGGCCAACGTCCTGACTTTC | CSVEIRTAVRGANVLTF | . | TRBJ2-6 | . | TRBV29-1
TGTGCCAGTACCCCCGAACGGCCGGGACAAGGCACCGGGGAGCTGTTTTTT | CASTPERPGQGTGELFF | . | TRBJ2-2 | . | TRBV19
TGTGCCAGCTCACCAGAGCGGGCCTACGAGCAGTACTTC | CASSPERAYEQYF | few | TRBJ2-7 | . | TRBV18
TGTGCCAGCAGCTTAACTGGGACCTCCTACGAGCAGTACTTC | CASSLTGTSYEQYF | . | TRBJ2-7 | . | TRBV7-2
TGTGCCAGCAGCCTAGGGACAAATGATCAGCCCCAGCATTTT | CASSLGTNDQPQHF | once | TRBJ1-5 | . | TRBV7-8
TGTGCCAGCAGTGACGGGACTAGCGGGGGGTCCTACGAGCAGTACTTC | CASSDGTSGGSYEQYF | . | TRBJ2-7 | TRBD2 | TRBV28
TGCGCCAGCAGCCAGCAACAGGGAGATGAGCAGTTCTTC | CASSQQQGDEQFF | . | TRBJ2-1 | . | TRBV4-1